These T cell receptor beta chains were read from a single sample in a study of human T cells and chemical hapten exposure. Each CDR3 protein is one row after TCRdb ran MiXCR on the RACE reads. The sample contains 60,000 to 70,000 distinct CDR3 sequences, around 9.9% of which appear only once. Specimen: whole blood, collected in connection with sensitization to the hapten diphenylcyclopropenone (DPC). These receptors came from a woman aged 50 to 60 with alopecia areata. Some clones in this sample may be carry-over from other donors' samples. Both conserved end residues are part of each CDR3. The order of the fields is clone size, J gene, D gene, V gene, CDR3 protein, CDR3 DNA. The D gene is left open where the match is weak. Rows may omit the clone size; those that give it use once, few, many or a size class.

>many|TRBJ1-3|NA|TRBV10-2
CASSESRRTGSGNTIYF
TGCGCCAGCAGTGAGTCCCGCCGGACTGGTTCTGGAAACACCATATATTTT
>NA|TRBJ2-7|NA|TRBV14
CASSRAPGTYEQYF
TGTGCCAGCAGCCGGGCCCCTGGCACCTACGAGCAGTACTTC
>NA|TRBJ1-3|NA|TRBV7-2
CASSPSAGNTIYF
TGTGCCAGCAGCCCCTCAGCTGGAAACACCATATATTTT
>many|TRBJ2-1|TRBD2|TRBV27
CASSAGTSGVNEQFF
TGTGCCAGCAGTGCCGGGACTAGCGGAGTCAATGAGCAGTTCTTC
>few|TRBJ1-2|NA|TRBV5-1
CASSLGQLDGYTF
TGCGCCAGCAGCTTGGGTCAGCTCGATGGCTACACCTTC
>NA|TRBJ1-5|NA|TRBV10-3
CAISERDQPQHF
TGTGCCATCAGTGAGCGAGATCAGCCCCAGCATTTT
>few|TRBJ2-7|TRBD2|TRBV29-1
CSAWGGGRYEQYF
TGCAGCGCTTGGGGCGGGGGAAGATACGAGCAGTACTTC
>few|TRBJ2-1|NA|TRBV9
CASSVAAGWQFF
TGTGCCAGCAGCGTAGCGGCGGGATGGCAGTTCTTC
>many|TRBJ1-3|NA|TRBV20-1
CSARGALSPNSGNTIYF
TGCAGTGCTAGGGGGGCACTGTCACCAAACTCTGGAAACACCATATATTTT
>many|TRBJ1-1|NA|TRBV12-3/TRBV12-4
CATMAGGRSTEAFF
TGTGCCACTATGGCGGGGGGCAGGAGTACTGAAGCTTTCTTT
>many|TRBJ1-1|NA|TRBV27
CASSFGGRGTEAFF
TGTGCCAGCAGTTTTGGCGGCAGGGGAACTGAAGCTTTCTTT
>many|TRBJ2-1|TRBD2|TRBV7-3
CASSLRLAGPDNEQFF
TGTGCCAGCAGCTTAAGACTAGCGGGACCCGACAATGAGCAGTTCTTC
>many|TRBJ1-1|NA|TRBV7-3
CASSSTGTGGTEAFF
TGTGCCAGCAGCTCGACAGGAACGGGGGGCACTGAAGCTTTCTTT
>few|TRBJ2-1|TRBD2|TRBV11-2
CASSFTRQSGGDEQFF
TGTGCCAGCAGCTTCACCAGACAGTCCGGGGGGGATGAGCAGTTCTTC
>NA|TRBJ1-3|NA|TRBV20-1
CSASLSGAGNTIYF
TGCAGTGCTAGCTTGTCGGGGGCTGGAAACACCATATATTTT
>many|TRBJ1-1|NA|TRBV29-1
CSVERVGVRGAFF
TGCAGCGTTGAAAGGGTTGGGGTTCGTGGGGCTTTCTTT
>many|TRBJ1-4|NA|TRBV7-8
CASRQTGTNEKLFF
TGTGCCAGCAGGCAAACTGGGACTAATGAAAAACTGTTTTTT
>many|TRBJ1-5|NA|TRBV5-1
CASSILGKQPQHF
TGCGCCAGCAGTATTTTAGGGAAGCAGCCCCAGCATTTT
>many|TRBJ2-2|TRBD2|TRBV25-1
CASREGLAGNTGELFF
TGTGCCAGCAGGGAAGGACTAGCGGGGAACACCGGGGAGCTGTTTTTT
>many|TRBJ1-1|NA|TRBV20-1
CSAPSGARGGTEAFF
TGCAGTGCCCCCAGCGGGGCCAGGGGCGGCACTGAAGCTTTCTTT
>NA|TRBJ2-7|TRBD1|TRBV28
CASRLRQGTTYEQYF
TGTGCCAGCAGGTTAAGACAGGGTACTACCTACGAGCAGTACTTC
>NA|TRBJ1-5|NA|TRBV6-4
CASSYEPNQPQHF
TGTGCCAGCTCTTACGAGCCCAATCAGCCCCAGCATTTT
>few|TRBJ2-3|NA|TRBV20-1
CSARDFRSGTDTQYF
TGCAGTGCTAGAGATTTTAGATCCGGCACAGATACGCAGTATTTT
>many|TRBJ2-5|NA|TRBV6-2/TRBV6-3
CASNYKLGPQETQYF
TGTGCCAGCAACTACAAACTCGGGCCGCAAGAGACCCAGTACTTC
>many|TRBJ2-1|TRBD2|TRBV19
CASSLGRATWTSGSPYNEQFF
TGTGCCAGTAGTCTCGGTCGCGCCACCTGGACTAGCGGATCGCCCTACAATGAGCAGTTCTTC
>many|TRBJ1-1|TRBD1|TRBV6-2/TRBV6-3
CASSYRQGRTEAFF
TGTGCCAGCAGTTACCGACAGGGACGAACTGAAGCTTTCTTT
>few|TRBJ1-2|NA|TRBV12-3/TRBV12-4
CASSHRVLYGYTF
TGTGCCAGCTCACACAGGGTACTCTATGGCTACACCTTC